These 29 T cell receptor beta chains came from one sample sequenced in a study of blood T cell repertoires in COVID-19. Sequencing was performed with immunoSEQ multiplex PCR; in TCRdb, only in-frame clones are kept and a portion is missing. The sample has 210,000 or so clones; 70% to 90% are singletons. Sequencing was carried out using peripheral blood. The source of these receptors is a woman between 45 and 65 years old with active or convalescent COVID-19.

Ten or more counts support this clone. The chain combines TRBV28 with TRBJ1-2; a weak D match, TRBD1 (5 bases). CDR1 and CDR2 from the germline V gene are MDHEN and SYDVKM. This CDR3 has 13 residues. V lost 7 bases to trimming and J lost 3 bases, with 12 bases between them. The CDR3 spells CASTKTDYYGYTF. In nucleotides, the CDR3 is TGTGCCAGCACCAAGACAGACTACTATGGCTACACCTTC.

V is TRBV5-6 and J is TRBJ2-1, with 7 nucleotides matching TRBD1. The V gene's germline CDR1 is SGHDT and CDR2 YYEEEE. V lost 4 bases to trimming and J lost 3 bases; unmatched junction nucleotides: 7. This CDR3 is built from 15 residues. The CDR3 loop reads CASSVTGNYYNEQFF. The DNA for the CDR3 is TGTGCCAGCAGCGTGACAGGGAACTACTACAATGAGCAGTTCTTC.

This clone was seen just once. The chain couples TRBV5-1 to TRBJ2-1; D remains ambiguous. The CDR3 runs to 18 residues. Germline V lookup: CDR1 SGHRS, CDR2 YFSETQ. The ends were cut back, 4 bases at V and 0 bases at J, with 20 bases in the middle. CDR3 protein: CASSPHGLARSSYNEQFF. DNA for the CDR3: TGCGCCAGCAGCCCCCACGGTCTTGCCCGGAGCTCCTACAATGAGCAGTTCTTC.

CDR3 residues: CASSFRDYLDNEQFF. The CDR3 coding sequence is TGTGCCAGCAGCTTCCGGGACTACCTGGACAATGAGCAGTTCTTC. The chain carries TRBV5-6 and TRBJ2-1, with 7 positions matching TRBD2. Per germline, CDR1 SGHDT and CDR2 YYEEEE. The CDR3 consists of 15 residues. V shed 2 bases and J 5 bases; nucleotides not matched to a gene: 7.

The chain is built from TRBV19 and TRBJ2-1; TRBD2 aligns across 9 bases. V lost 3 bases and J lost 4; bases outside the gene matches: 10. The germline gives CDR1 LNHDA, CDR2 SQIVND (reference sequence). This CDR3 is built from 17 residues. DNA of the CDR3: TGTGCCAGTAGTATTATGGTCAGCGGGAGGATTTACAATGAGCAGTTCTTC. It specifies CASSIMVSGRIYNEQFF.

The rearrangement links TRBV5-1 to TRBJ1-3; 7 bases agree with TRBD1. Germline-derived CDR1 and CDR2 are SGHRS and YFSETQ. This CDR3 is 14 amino acids long. Losses at the gene ends were 6 bases for V and 4 bases for J; bases not matched to a gene: 7. The CDR3 is CASNLGGSGNTIYF. CDR3 DNA sequence: TGCGCCAGCAACCTAGGGGGCTCCGGAAACACCATATATTTT.

The CDR3 loop reads CASSLPDRPNYGYTF. The CDR3 bases are TGTGCCAGCAGCTTGCCGGACAGGCCTAACTATGGCTACACCTTC. This chain connects TRBV7-9 to TRBJ1-2; TRBD1 aligns across 7 bases. There are 15 residues in the CDR3. Germline loops: CDR1 SEHNR, CDR2 FQNEAQ (reference sequence). Losses at the gene ends were 3 bases for V and 0 bases for J; bases not matched to a gene: 4. The whole variable domain, remainder taken from reference TRBV7-9 and TRBJ1-2, is DTGVSQNPRHKITKRGQNVTFRCDPISEHNRLYWYRQTLGQGPEFLTYFQNEAQLEKSRLLSDRFSAERPKGSFSTLEIQRTEQGDSAMYLCASSLPDRPNYGYTFGSGTRLTVV.

This sequence joins TRBV20-1 and TRBJ2-1; the D gene is possibly TRBD2 (5 bases). Germline CDR1 is DFQATT and CDR2 is SNEGSKA (reference sequence). V lost 5 bases, J lost 15 bases, and 17 bases lay in between. The CDR3 is 11 residues long. The CDR3 reads CSAYSGVVLFF. CDR3 DNA: TGCAGTGCTTATTCCGGGGTAGTACTGTTCTTC.

The chain combines TRBV18 with TRBJ2-5; a weak D match, TRBD2 (6 bases). Per the germline V gene, CDR1 is KGHSH and CDR2 is LQKENI. The CDR3 is 14 residues long. The V and J ends lost 3 bases and 5 bases respectively, with 13 bases between them. The CDR3 here is CASSPGRRGETQYF. CDR3 nucleotides: TGTGCCAGCTCACCGGGAAGACGGGGGGAGACCCAGTACTTC.

The chain is built from TRBV10-2 and TRBJ2-7, with 8 bases identical to TRBD1. Germline V gene data show CDR1 as WSHSY and CDR2 as SAAADI. With 3 bases clipped from V and 3 bases from J, the junction kept 10 bases outside the gene matches. The CDR3 has 16 residues. This CDR3 reads CASSDPSGGAYYEQYF. The CDR3 coding sequence is TGCGCCAGCAGTGACCCCTCAGGGGGCGCTTACTACGAGCAGTACTTC.

V gene TRBV7-2 combines with J gene TRBJ2-2; TRBD2 matches at 7 bases. CDR3 length: 16 residues. The germline V gene encodes CDR1 SGHTA and CDR2 FQGNSA. Trimming at V came to 1 base and at J to 7 bases, leaving 9 bases not matched to a gene. CDR3 sequence: CASSLGVAGRDGELFF. As DNA, the CDR3 is TGTGCCAGCAGCTTAGGGGTCGCAGGGAGGGACGGGGAGCTGTTTTTT.

The rearrangement joins TRBV5-1 to TRBJ2-1, with D tentatively TRBD2 (6 bases). The CDR3 covers 14 residues. V was pared by 2 bases and J by 5 bases, with 11 bases between. CDR1 and CDR2 (germline): SGHRS, YFSETQ. The chain's CDR3 is CASSFRGNNNEQFF. Written as DNA, the CDR3 is TGCGCCAGCAGCTTCCGGGGGAATAACAATGAGCAGTTCTTC.

The chain links TRBV5-1 to TRBJ2-7; D may be TRBD1 (6 bases). The CDR3 loop spans 13 amino acids. V was pared by 4 bases and J by 7 bases, with 15 bases between. Germline V gene sequence: CDR1 SGHRS, CDR2 YFSETQ. CDR3 DNA: TGCGCCAGCAGCCCCGGGACGCAGGGGGAGCAGTACTTC. This encodes CASSPGTQGEQYF.

V usage is TRBV24-1 and J usage is TRBJ1-2; no clear D gene. Per the germline V gene, CDR1 is KGHDR and CDR2 is SFDVKD. Between the trimmed V and J ends, which lost 6 bases and 5 bases, there was a span of 18 bases. The CDR3 totals 15 residues. The CDR3 is CATSSASAPGYGYTF. Written as DNA, the CDR3 is TGTGCCACCAGTTCGGCTAGCGCCCCGGGGTATGGCTACACCTTC.

The V and J genes are TRBV10-1 and TRBJ2-5; D perhaps matches TRBD1 (5 bases). This CDR3 has 13 amino acids. Germline V gene sequence: CDR1 WNHNN, CDR2 SYGVQD (reference sequence). Deletions cut 5 bases from V and 7 bases from J, with 14 bases between. The CDR3 region has the DNA TGCGCCAGCAGTCGGACATTTCTGGGGACCCAGTACTTC. It yields the protein CASSRTFLGTQYF.

The chain recombines TRBV2 with TRBJ2-4, with 8 positions matching TRBD2. The germline V gene encodes CDR1 SNHLY and CDR2 FYNNEI. This CDR3 is 14 amino acids long. V was clipped by 4 bases and J by 8 bases; unmatched bases: 7. The CDR3 loop is CASSASGSRHIQYF. DNA for the CDR3: TGTGCCAGCAGTGCGAGCGGGAGTAGACACATTCAGTACTTC.

The genes are TRBV28 and TRBJ1-4; 7 bases are shared with TRBD1. This CDR3 has 13 amino acids. Trimming at V came to 6 bases and at J to 7 bases, leaving 5 bases not matched to a gene. The V gene's germline CDR1 is MDHEN and CDR2 SYDVKM. The CDR3 DNA reads as TGTGCCAGCAGGCCAGGGGGGAGTGAAAAACTGTTTTTT. It translates to CASRPGGSEKLFF.

CDR3 in amino acids: CATSGPTNTEAFF. CDR3 DNA: TGTGCCACCAGCGGGCCAACGAACACTGAAGCTTTCTTT. The chain couples TRBV15 to TRBJ1-1; D not resolved. CDR1 LNHNV and CDR2 YYDKDF come from the germline V gene (reference sequence). There are 13 residues in the CDR3. V shed 5 bases and J shed 1 base, with 8 bases lying between them.

The chain's CDR3 is CASMAQAGELFF. The CDR3, as DNA: TGTGCCAGCATGGCCCAGGCCGGGGAGCTGTTTTTT. The chain is built from TRBV28 and TRBJ2-2; D gene uncertain. Between the trimmed V and J ends, which lost 7 bases and 6 bases, there was a span of 9 bases. The germline CDR1 and CDR2 sequences are MDHEN and SYDVKM. The CDR3 has 12 residues. Full variable domain (outside the CDR3, taken from reference TRBV28 and TRBJ2-2): DVKVTQSSRYLVKRTGEKVFLECVQDMDHENMFWYRQDPGLGLRLIYFSYDVKMKEKGDIPEGYSVSREKKERFSLILESASTNQTSMYLCASMAQAGELFFGEGSRLTVL.

The chain carries TRBV20-1 and TRBJ2-4, with D possibly being TRBD1 (6 bases). Germline lookup yields CDR1 DFQATT and CDR2 SNEGSKA (reference sequence). Trimming left V 6 bases short and J 9 bases short, with 12 bases between. This CDR3 comprises 11 residues. Here the CDR3 DNA reads TGCAGTGCGAGGACAGAGGGCATTCAGTACTTC. As protein: CSARTEGIQYF.

This clone was picked up a small number of times. The chain links TRBV18 to TRBJ1-6; no reliable D call. The V end was cut by 2 bases, the J end by 7 bases, with 6 bases between. CDR1 is KGHSH and CDR2 is LQKENI in the germline V gene. This CDR3 spans 13 amino acids. This chain's CDR3 is CASSPGQNSPLHF. The CDR3 DNA reads as TGTGCCAGCTCACCAGGGCAGAATTCACCCCTCCACTTT.

The gene calls are TRBV2 and TRBJ2-5; a possible D gene is TRBD2 (5 bases). This CDR3 has 14 residues. Germline V CDR1 and CDR2: SNHLY, FYNNEI. Trimming removed 5 bases at V and 4 bases at J, with 14 bases between. In DNA, the CDR3 is TGTGCCAGCAGTAGGACTGGGCTAGGAGAGACCCAGTACTTC. Its translation is CASSRTGLGETQYF.

The CDR3 sequence: CASSLAYRGPEAFF. CDR3 nucleotide sequence: TGCGCCAGCAGCTTGGCCTACAGGGGGCCTGAAGCTTTCTTT. V and J are TRBV5-1 and TRBJ1-1, with TRBD1 matching over 9 bases. Trimming cost V 0 bases and J 6 bases; bases outside gene matches: 3. Germline CDR1 is SGHRS and CDR2 is YFSETQ. CDR3 length equals 14 residues.

The chain is built from TRBV11-3 and TRBJ2-7, with D possibly matching TRBD1 (5 bases). Trimming shortened V by 5 bases and J by 9 bases, and 17 bases separated the two germline ends. Germline loops: CDR1 SGHNT, CDR2 YENEEA. The CDR3 length is 13 residues. The DNA of the CDR3 is TGTGCCAGCAGCCATCGCAGGGAAGGGGCGCAGTACTTC. Encoded protein: CASSHRREGAQYF.

The CDR3 region is CATSRGGQGETQYF. CDR3 coding DNA: TGTGCCACCAGCAGAGGAGGCCAGGGAGAGACCCAGTACTTC. The J gene is TRBJ2-5, the V gene TRBV15; D is possibly TRBD1 (5 bases). Trimming took off 1 base at V and 4 bases at J, with 10 bases between the two ends. The CDR3 has 14 residues. CDR1 and CDR2 (germline): LNHNV, YYDKDF (reference sequence).

Notes on this clone: Germline and junction disagree at one end, which may indicate a read error. The chain carries TRBV6-1 and TRBJ1-5, with 8 bases identical to TRBD1. CDR3 length equals 18 residues. Germline V lookup: CDR1 MNHNS, CDR2 SASEGT. CDR3 amino acids: CASSEALGRTGRRQPQHF. The CDR3 nucleotides are TGTGCCAGCAGCGAAGCCCTGGGGAGGACAGGGAGAAGGCAGCCCCAGCATTTT.

This rearrangement joins TRBV19 to TRBJ1-2; 7 bases are a match to TRBD1. The CDR3 contains 17 residues. Germline V lookup: CDR1 LNHDA, CDR2 SQIVND (reference sequence). The V and J ends lost 0 bases and 5 bases, in that order; junction bases with no gene match: 12. CDR3 sequence (DNA): TGTGCCAGTAGTATAGATCTCGGCGTTGAGGGGGCATATGGCTACACCTTC. Translation: CASSIDLGVEGAYGYTF.

This clone appeared a few times. The chain recombines TRBV7-9 with TRBJ1-2, with 8 bases that match TRBD1. The CDR3 contains 12 residues. The ends lost 6 bases at V and 7 bases at J; junction bases unmatched: 4. Germline V lookup: CDR1 SEHNR, CDR2 FQNEAQ (reference sequence). CDR3 nucleotides: TGTGCCAGCAGAGGACAGGGTGGTGGCTACACCTTC. Translation gives CASRGQGGGYTF.

The rearrangement links TRBV6-1 to TRBJ1-2; weak D call: TRBD1 (5 bases). The CDR3 totals 13 residues. Germline V gene lookup returns CDR1 MNHNS and CDR2 SASEGT. Trimming stripped 3 bases from V and 8 bases from J, with 13 bases between. CDR3 loop: CASSEKGRAGYTF. The CDR3 region has the DNA TGTGCCAGCAGTGAGAAGGGGAGGGCAGGCTACACCTTC.